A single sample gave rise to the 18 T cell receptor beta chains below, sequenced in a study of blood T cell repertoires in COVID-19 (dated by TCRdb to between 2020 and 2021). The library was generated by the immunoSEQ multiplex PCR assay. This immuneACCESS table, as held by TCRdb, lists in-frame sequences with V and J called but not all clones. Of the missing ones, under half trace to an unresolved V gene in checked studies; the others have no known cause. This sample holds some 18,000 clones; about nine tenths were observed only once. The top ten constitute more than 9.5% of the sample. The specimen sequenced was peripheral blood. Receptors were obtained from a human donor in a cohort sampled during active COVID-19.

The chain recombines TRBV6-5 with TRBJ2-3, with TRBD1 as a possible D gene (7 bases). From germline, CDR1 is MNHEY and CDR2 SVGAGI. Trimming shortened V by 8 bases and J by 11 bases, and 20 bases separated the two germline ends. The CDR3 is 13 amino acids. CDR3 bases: TGTGCCAGCGGACTAACAGGGGAAAGAAGGCAGTATTTT. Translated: CASGLTGERRQYF.

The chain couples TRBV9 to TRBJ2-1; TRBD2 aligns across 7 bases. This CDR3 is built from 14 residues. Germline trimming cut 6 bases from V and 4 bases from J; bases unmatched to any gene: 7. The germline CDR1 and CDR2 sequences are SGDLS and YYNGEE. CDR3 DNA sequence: TGTGCCAGCACCCAAGAGGGAGGGTACAATGAGCAGTTCTTC. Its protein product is CASTQEGGYNEQFF. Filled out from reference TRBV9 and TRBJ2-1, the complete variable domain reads DSGVTQTPKHLITATGQRVTLRCSPRSGDLSVYWYQQSLDQGLQFLIQYYNGEERAKGNILERFSAQQFPDLHSELNLSSLELGDSALYFCASTQEGGYNEQFFGPGTRLTVL.

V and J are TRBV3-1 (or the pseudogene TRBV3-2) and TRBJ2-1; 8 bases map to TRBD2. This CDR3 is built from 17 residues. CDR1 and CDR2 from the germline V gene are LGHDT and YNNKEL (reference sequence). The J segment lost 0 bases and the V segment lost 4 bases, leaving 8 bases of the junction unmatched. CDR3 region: CASSPGLAESSYNEQFF. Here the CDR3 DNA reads TGTGCCAGCAGCCCCGGACTAGCTGAAAGCTCCTACAATGAGCAGTTCTTC.

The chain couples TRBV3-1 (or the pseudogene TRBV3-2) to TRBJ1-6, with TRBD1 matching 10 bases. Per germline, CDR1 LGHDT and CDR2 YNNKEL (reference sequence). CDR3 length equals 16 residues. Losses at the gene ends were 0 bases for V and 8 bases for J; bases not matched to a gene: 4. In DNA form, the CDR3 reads TGTGCCAGCAGCCAAGATACGGGACAGGGGTATTCACCCCTCCACTTT. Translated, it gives CASSQDTGQGYSPLHF.

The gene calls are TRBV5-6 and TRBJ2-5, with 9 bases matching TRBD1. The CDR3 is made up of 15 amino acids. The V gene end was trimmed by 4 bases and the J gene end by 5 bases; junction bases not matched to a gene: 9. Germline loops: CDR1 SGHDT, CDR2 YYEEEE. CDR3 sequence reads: CASSPPGQGEETQYF. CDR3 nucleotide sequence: TGTGCCAGCAGCCCACCGGGACAGGGCGAGGAGACCCAGTACTTC.

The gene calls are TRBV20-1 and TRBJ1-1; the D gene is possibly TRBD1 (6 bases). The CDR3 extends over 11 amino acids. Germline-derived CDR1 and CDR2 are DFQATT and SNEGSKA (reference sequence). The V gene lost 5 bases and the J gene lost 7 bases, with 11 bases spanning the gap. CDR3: CSASRGFEAFF. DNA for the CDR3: TGCAGTGCTTCCAGGGGATTTGAAGCTTTCTTT.

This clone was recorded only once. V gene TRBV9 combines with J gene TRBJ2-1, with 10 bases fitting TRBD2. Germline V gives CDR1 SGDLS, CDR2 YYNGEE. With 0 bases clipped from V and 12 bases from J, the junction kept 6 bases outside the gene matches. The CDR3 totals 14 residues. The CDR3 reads CASSVGSSGGWQFF. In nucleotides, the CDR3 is TGTGCCAGCAGCGTAGGTTCTAGCGGGGGATGGCAGTTCTTC. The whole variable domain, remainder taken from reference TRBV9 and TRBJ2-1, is DSGVTQTPKHLITATGQRVTLRCSPRSGDLSVYWYQQSLDQGLQFLIQYYNGEERAKGNILERFSAQQFPDLHSELNLSSLELGDSALYFCASSVGSSGGWQFFGPGTRLTVL.

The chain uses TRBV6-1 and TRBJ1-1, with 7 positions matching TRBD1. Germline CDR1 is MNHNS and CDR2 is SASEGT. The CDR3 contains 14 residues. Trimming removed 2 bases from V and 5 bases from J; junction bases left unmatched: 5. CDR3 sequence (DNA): TGTGCCAGCAGTGAAAGAGAGGGGGCGACTGAAGCTTTCTTT. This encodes CASSEREGATEAFF.

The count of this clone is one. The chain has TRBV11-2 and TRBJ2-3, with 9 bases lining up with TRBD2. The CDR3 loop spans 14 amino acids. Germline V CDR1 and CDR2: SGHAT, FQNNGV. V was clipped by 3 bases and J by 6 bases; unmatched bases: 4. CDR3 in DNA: TGTGCCAGCAGCTTGAGCGGGGGGTTGGATACGCAGTATTTT. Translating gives CASSLSGGLDTQYF. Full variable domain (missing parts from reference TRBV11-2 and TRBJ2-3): EAGVAQSPRYKIIEKRQSVAFWCNPISGHATLYWYQQILGQGPKLLIQFQNNGVVDDSQLPKDRFSAERLKGVDSTLKIQPAKLEDSAVYLCASSLSGGLDTQYFGPGTRLTVL.

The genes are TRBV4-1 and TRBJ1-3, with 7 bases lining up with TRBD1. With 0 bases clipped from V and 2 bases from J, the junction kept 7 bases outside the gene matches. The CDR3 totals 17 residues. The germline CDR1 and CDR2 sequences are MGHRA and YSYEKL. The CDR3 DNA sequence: TGCGCCAGCAGCCAAGATAAGGGCAGGGGGACTGGAAACACCATATATTTT. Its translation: CASSQDKGRGTGNTIYF.

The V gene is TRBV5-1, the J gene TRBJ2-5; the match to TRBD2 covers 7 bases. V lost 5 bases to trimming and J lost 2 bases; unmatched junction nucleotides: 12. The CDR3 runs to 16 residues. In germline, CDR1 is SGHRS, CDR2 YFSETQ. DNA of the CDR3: TGCGCCAGCAGTCAGGTCAGGGCTAGCGGTCAAGAGACCCAGTACTTC. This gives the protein CASSQVRASGQETQYF.

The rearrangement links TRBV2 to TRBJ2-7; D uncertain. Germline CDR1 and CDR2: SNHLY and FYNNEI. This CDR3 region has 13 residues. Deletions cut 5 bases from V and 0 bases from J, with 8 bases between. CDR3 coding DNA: TGTGCCAGCAGTTATCTGTCCTCCTACGAGCAGTACTTC. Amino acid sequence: CASSYLSSYEQYF.

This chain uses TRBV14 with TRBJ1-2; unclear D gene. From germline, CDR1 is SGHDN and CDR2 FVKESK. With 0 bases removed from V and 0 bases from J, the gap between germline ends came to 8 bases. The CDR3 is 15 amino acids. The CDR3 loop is CASSQDRTANYGYTF. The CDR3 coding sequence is TGTGCCAGCAGCCAAGATAGAACAGCTAACTATGGCTACACCTTC.

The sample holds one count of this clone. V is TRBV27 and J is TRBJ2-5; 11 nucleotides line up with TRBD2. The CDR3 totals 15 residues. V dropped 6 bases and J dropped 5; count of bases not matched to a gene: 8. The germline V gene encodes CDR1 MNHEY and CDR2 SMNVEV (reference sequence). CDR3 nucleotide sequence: TGTGCCAGCAGCTACTCGACTAGCGGGGAGGAGACCCAGTACTTC. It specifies CASSYSTSGEETQYF.

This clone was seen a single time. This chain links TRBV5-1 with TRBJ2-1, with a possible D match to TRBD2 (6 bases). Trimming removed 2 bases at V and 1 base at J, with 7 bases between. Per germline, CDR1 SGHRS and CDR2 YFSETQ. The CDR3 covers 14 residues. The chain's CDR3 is CASSFGGSYNEQFF. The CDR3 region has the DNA TGCGCCAGCAGCTTTGGGGGGTCCTACAATGAGCAGTTCTTC.

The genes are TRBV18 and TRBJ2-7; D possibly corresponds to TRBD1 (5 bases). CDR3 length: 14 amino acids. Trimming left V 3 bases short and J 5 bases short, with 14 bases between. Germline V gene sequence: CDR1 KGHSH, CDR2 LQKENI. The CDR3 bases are TGTGCCAGCTCACCCCAGGCAGGGATCCACGAGCAGTACTTC. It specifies CASSPQAGIHEQYF.

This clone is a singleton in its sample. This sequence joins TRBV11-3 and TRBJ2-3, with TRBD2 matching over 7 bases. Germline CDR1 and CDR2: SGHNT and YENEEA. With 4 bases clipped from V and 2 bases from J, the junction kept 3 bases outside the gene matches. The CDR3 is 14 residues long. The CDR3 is CASSSRGFTDTQYF. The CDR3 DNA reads TGTGCCAGCAGCTCGCGGGGGTTCACAGATACGCAGTATTTT.

The CDR3 DNA follows: TGTGCCAGCCTAGCGGGGGGGAACACAGATACGCAGTATTTT. Translation gives CASLAGGNTDTQYF. V usage is TRBV3-1 (or the pseudogene TRBV3-2) and J usage is TRBJ2-3; 12 bases fit TRBD2. Germline CDR1 is LGHDT and CDR2 is YNNKEL (reference sequence). This CDR3 comprises 14 residues. The trim removed 8 bases at V and 2 bases at J, leaving 2 bases unmatched.